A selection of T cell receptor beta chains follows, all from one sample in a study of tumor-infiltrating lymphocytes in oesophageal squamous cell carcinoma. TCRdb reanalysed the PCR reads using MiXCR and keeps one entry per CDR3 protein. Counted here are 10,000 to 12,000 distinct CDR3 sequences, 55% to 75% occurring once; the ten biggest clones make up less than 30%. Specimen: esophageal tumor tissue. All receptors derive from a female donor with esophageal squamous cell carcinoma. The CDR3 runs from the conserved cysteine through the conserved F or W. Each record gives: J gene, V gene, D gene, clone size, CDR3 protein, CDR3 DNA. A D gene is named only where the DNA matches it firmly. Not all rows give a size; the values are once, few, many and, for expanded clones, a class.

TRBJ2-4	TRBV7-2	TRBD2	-	CASSLAGGREQYF	TGTGCCAGCAGCTTAGCGGGAGGGCGAGAGCAGTACTTC
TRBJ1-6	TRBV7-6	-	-	CASSTGTSGVEQYF	TGTGCCAGCAGTACCGGGACTAGCGGAGTCGAGCAGTACTTT
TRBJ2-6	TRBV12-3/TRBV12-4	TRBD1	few	CASSLGGGPRSGANVLTF	TGTGCCAGCAGTTTAGGAGGGGGCCCTAGGTCTGGGGCCAACGTCCTGACTTTC
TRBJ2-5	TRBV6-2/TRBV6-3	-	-	CASSLQGETQYF	TGTGCCAGCAGTCTTCAAGGGGAGACCCAGTACTTC
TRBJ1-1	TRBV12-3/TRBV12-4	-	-	CASKQGNTEAFF	TGTGCCAGCAAGCAGGGTAACACTGAAGCTTTCTTT
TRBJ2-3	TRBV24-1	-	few	CATRRGAADTQYF	TGTGCCACCAGGAGGGGGGCTGCAGATACGCAGTATTTT
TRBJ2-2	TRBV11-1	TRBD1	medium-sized	CASSRDRAINTGELFF	TGTGCCAGCAGCAGGGACAGGGCGATCAACACCGGGGAGCTGTTTTTT
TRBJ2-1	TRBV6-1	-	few	CASRTSSYNEQFF	TGTGCCAGCAGGACTAGCTCCTACAATGAGCAGTTCTTC
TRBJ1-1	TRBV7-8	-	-	CASSFQGNTEAFF	TGTGCCAGCAGCTTTCAGGGGAACACTGAAGCTTTCTTT
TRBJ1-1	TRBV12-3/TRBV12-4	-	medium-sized	CASSLRGGTEAFF	TGTGCCAGCAGTTTGAGGGGTGGCACTGAAGCTTTCTTT
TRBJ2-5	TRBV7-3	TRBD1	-	CASSGDRGGIETQYF	TGTGCCAGCAGCGGCGACAGGGGGGGAATAGAGACCCAGTACTTC
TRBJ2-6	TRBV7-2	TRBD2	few	CASSLGTRSSGANVLTF	TGTGCCAGCAGCTTGGGGACTAGAAGCTCTGGGGCCAACGTCCTGACTTTC
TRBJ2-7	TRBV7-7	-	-	CASSSYEQYF	TGTGCTAGCAGCTCCTACGAGCAGTACTTC
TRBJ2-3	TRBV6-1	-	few	CASSSQAGDTQYF	TGTGCCAGCAGTTCCCAGGCGGGGGATACGCAGTATTTT
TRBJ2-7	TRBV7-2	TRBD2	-	CASSLISAGATYEQYF	TGTGCCAGCAGCTTAATCTCGGCGGGAGCGACTTACGAGCAGTACTTC
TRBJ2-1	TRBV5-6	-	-	CASSMLADYNEQFF	TGTGCCAGCAGTATGTTGGCAGACTACAATGAGCAGTTCTTC
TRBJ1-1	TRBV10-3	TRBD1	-	CAIRRDRGRNTEAFF	TGTGCCATCAGAAGAGACAGGGGCCGAAACACTGAAGCTTTCTTT
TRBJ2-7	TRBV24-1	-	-	CATSDHTRTYEQYF	TGTGCCACCAGTGACCATACAAGAACCTACGAGCAGTACTTC
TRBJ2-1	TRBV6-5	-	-	CASRGYNEQFF	TGTGCCAGCAGGGGATACAATGAGCAGTTCTTC
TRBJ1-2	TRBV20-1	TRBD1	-	CSARPRTGGYTF	TGCAGTGCTAGACCCCGGACAGGCGGCTACACCTTC